Presented here are 3 T cell receptor beta chains from one specimen sequenced in a study of blood T cell repertoires in COVID-19. Sequencing was performed with immunoSEQ multiplex PCR; in TCRdb, only in-frame clones are kept and a portion is missing. The sample yields a few hundred thousand clones, around nine tenths seen once. Material: PBMCs or T cells enriched from blood (not recorded which). The source is a woman in her forties or fifties who had been exposed to COVID-19.

This clone was counted only a few times. At the DNA level, this CDR3 is encoded by other sequences in the same sample as well. The chain carries TRBV19 and TRBJ2-7; TRBD1 is a possible D gene (5 bases). V was trimmed by 4 bases and J by 0 bases, leaving 10 bases between them. Germline assignment: CDR1 LNHDA and CDR2 SQIVND (reference sequence). This CDR3 comprises 14 residues. The CDR3 region is CASSRQGSSYEQYF. DNA for the CDR3: TGTGCCAGTAGTAGGCAGGGTAGCTCCTACGAGCAGTACTTC.

The J gene is TRBJ2-7, the V gene TRBV28; D is possibly TRBD2 (5 bases). The ends were cut back, 1 base at V and 6 bases at J, with 7 bases in the middle. The CDR3 totals 12 residues. Germline V gene lookup returns CDR1 MDHEN and CDR2 SYDVKM. The CDR3 DNA follows: TGTGCCAGCAGTTTATACGGGGTCGAGCAGTACTTC. Translating gives CASSLYGVEQYF.

The chain combines TRBV27 with TRBJ1-2; 9 bases map to TRBD1. V lost 6 bases to trimming and J lost 6 bases; unmatched junction nucleotides: 11. Looked up from germline, CDR1 is MNHEY and CDR2 is SMNVEV (reference sequence). The CDR3 loop spans 15 amino acids. CDR3 sequence reads: CASRAFGTGFDGYTF. The CDR3 region has the DNA TGTGCCAGCAGAGCTTTCGGGACAGGGTTTGATGGCTACACCTTC.